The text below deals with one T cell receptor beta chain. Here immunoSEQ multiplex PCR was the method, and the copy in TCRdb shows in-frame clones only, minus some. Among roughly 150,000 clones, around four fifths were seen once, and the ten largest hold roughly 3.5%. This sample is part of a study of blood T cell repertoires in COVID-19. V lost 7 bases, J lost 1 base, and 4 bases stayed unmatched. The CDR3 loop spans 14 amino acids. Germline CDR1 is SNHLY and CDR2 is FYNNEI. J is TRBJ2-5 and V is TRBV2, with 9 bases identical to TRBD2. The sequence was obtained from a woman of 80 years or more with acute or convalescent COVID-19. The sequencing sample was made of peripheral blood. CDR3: CASNRRGGQETQYF. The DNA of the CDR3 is TGTGCCAGCAATAGGCGGGGGGGCCAAGAGACCCAGTACTTC.